This entry lists 14 T cell receptor beta chains sequenced from one sample in a study of blood T cell repertoires in COVID-19. Profiled with immunoSEQ multiplex PCR; TCRdb holds only in-frame clones, not every one. The sample has around 97,000 clones, more than 85% seen once; the top ten hold 6% to 6.5%. Material: peripheral blood. Receptors originate from a human donor in a cohort sampled during active COVID-19.

With regard to this clone: Within the sample, other DNA sequences also encode this same CDR3. This chain joins TRBV11-2 and TRBJ2-2; D is undetermined. The germline V gene has CDR1 SGHAT and CDR2 FQNNGV. V gave up 1 base and J gave up 4 bases, with 10 bases separating them. This CDR3 spans 15 amino acids. CDR3 bases: TGTGCCAGCAGCTTAGTTGGCCGACTCACCGGGGAGCTGTTTTTT. The encoded protein is CASSLVGRLTGELFF.

The CDR3 DNA reads TGTGCCTGGAAATATATCGGACAGGGGTTTAATTCACCCCTCCACTTT. This codes for CAWKYIGQGFNSPLHF. The rearrangement uses TRBV30 and TRBJ1-6; 9 bases map to TRBD1. J gave up 6 bases and V 4 bases, and 10 bases lay outside the gene matches. The CDR3 covers 16 residues. Germline CDR1 GTSNPN, CDR2 SVGIG (reference sequence).

The chain links TRBV4-1 to TRBJ2-1, with 12 bases aligning to TRBD2. Germline CDR1 reads MGHRA; CDR2 reads YSYEKL. The CDR3 has 16 residues. The ends lost 4 bases at V and 7 bases at J; junction bases unmatched: 8. This chain's CDR3 is CASSLLLAGGSNEQFF. The DNA of the CDR3 is TGCGCCAGCAGCCTCCTGCTAGCGGGGGGGTCGAATGAGCAGTTCTTC.

In nucleotides, the CDR3 is TGTGCCAGCTCACCCCGGACTAGCGGGAGGACAGATACGCAGTATTTT. Its translation: CASSPRTSGRTDTQYF. V usage is TRBV18 and J usage is TRBJ2-3; 14 positions match TRBD2. V trimming: 3 bases; J trimming: 3 bases; junction bases outside the gene matches: 2. The germline V gene has CDR1 KGHSH and CDR2 LQKENI. This CDR3 comprises 16 residues.

The rearrangement joins TRBV24-1 to TRBJ1-1; TRBD1 agrees at 9 bases. The CDR3 has 15 amino acids. Unmatched junction bases numbered 7, after V lost 4 bases and J lost 5 bases. Germline V gives CDR1 KGHDR, CDR2 SFDVKD. The CDR3, as DNA: TGTGCCACCAGTGAAGGGACAGGGCGGGGGACTGAAGCTTTCTTT. It translates to CATSEGTGRGTEAFF.

The chain couples TRBV18 to TRBJ2-1, with a weak D call TRBD1 (6 bases). Trimming shortened V by 0 bases and J by 9 bases, and 15 bases separated the two germline ends. Germline lookup yields CDR1 KGHSH and CDR2 LQKENI. This CDR3 has 15 amino acids. CDR3 DNA sequence: TGTGCCAGCTCACCACCGATTACAGGGCGAGGTGAGCAGTTCTTC. It yields the protein CASSPPITGRGEQFF.

The chain uses TRBV5-6 and TRBJ2-5; perhaps TRBD2 as D (6 bases). Per the germline V gene, CDR1 is SGHDT and CDR2 is YYEEEE. Between the trimmed V and J ends, which lost 4 bases and 7 bases, there was a span of 17 bases. This CDR3 has 14 amino acids. The CDR3 DNA follows: TGTGCCAGCAGCCCACCCGAGGGAGGAGGGACCCAGTACTTC. Its translation: CASSPPEGGGTQYF.

The gene calls are TRBV14 and TRBJ2-2; D unresolved. The germline V gene has CDR1 SGHDN and CDR2 FVKESK. There are 14 residues in the CDR3. Trimming removed 1 base at V and 4 bases at J, with 7 bases between. The CDR3 coding sequence is TGTGCCAGCAGCCAAGCGTACATCACCGGGGAGCTGTTTTTT. This codes for CASSQAYITGELFF.

The CDR3 sequence is CASSDLPQGNEQYF. The DNA of the CDR3 is TGTGCCAGCAGTGACCTCCCTCAGGGGAACGAGCAGTACTTC. The chain joins TRBV6-1 to TRBJ2-7; D perhaps matches TRBD1 (6 bases). V dropped 3 bases and J dropped 5 bases, with 14 bases sitting between them. Germline values: CDR1 MNHNS, CDR2 SASEGT. The CDR3 contains 14 residues.

The CDR3 region has the DNA TGTGCCACCAGTGAAACGGGACTAGCGGACTACAATGAGCAGTTCTTC. Translation gives CATSETGLADYNEQFF. V is TRBV24-1 and J is TRBJ2-1; 11 nucleotides line up with TRBD2. The germline V gene has CDR1 KGHDR and CDR2 SFDVKD. Losses at the gene ends were 4 bases for V and 3 bases for J; bases not matched to a gene: 4. This CDR3 has 16 residues.

This clone showed up just once. The rearrangement links TRBV13 to TRBJ2-7; TRBD1 agrees at 10 bases. Germline V gene lookup returns CDR1 PRHDT and CDR2 FYEKMQ (reference sequence). This CDR3 is 14 amino acids long. V shed 5 bases, J shed 2 bases, and the junction held 3 bases outside the gene matches. As DNA, the CDR3 is TGTGCCAGCAGCACCGGACAGGGGGCCTACGAGCAGTACTTC. It is translated as CASSTGQGAYEQYF. Filled out from reference TRBV13 and TRBJ2-7, the complete variable domain reads AAGVIQSPRHLIKEKRETATLKCYPIPRHDTVYWYQQGPGQDPQFLISFYEKMQSDKGSIPDRFSAQQFSDYHSELNMSSLELGDSALYFCASSTGQGAYEQYFGPGTRLTVT.

The chain couples TRBV28 to TRBJ2-7; TRBD1 matches at 7 bases. V trimming: 4 bases; J trimming: 0 bases; junction bases outside the gene matches: 3. From germline, CDR1 is MDHEN and CDR2 SYDVKM. The CDR3 spans 14 residues. The CDR3 DNA reads as TGTGCCAGCAGTTCCGGGACAGCCTCCTACGAGCAGTACTTC. Encoded protein: CASSSGTASYEQYF.

A single count supports this clone. This chain uses TRBV27 with TRBJ2-7, with D possibly being TRBD1 (6 bases). The germline V gene encodes CDR1 MNHEY and CDR2 SMNVEV (reference sequence). The V end lost 2 bases, the J end lost 2 bases, and 13 bases lay between the germline ends. The CDR3 has 15 residues. In nucleotides, the CDR3 is TGTGCCAGCAGTTTAGGCCAGGGGTTCACCTACGAGCAGTACTTC. Residues: CASSLGQGFTYEQYF.

V usage is TRBV7-9 and J usage is TRBJ2-1; D gene ambiguous. The germline V gene encodes CDR1 SEHNR and CDR2 FQNEAQ (reference sequence). V lost 8 bases and J 10 bases, leaving 6 bases between the germline ends. The CDR3 has 9 residues. The DNA of the CDR3 is TGTGCCAGCGGCCAGGAGCAGTTCTTC. Translating it yields CASGQEQFF. Using reference TRBV7-9 and TRBJ2-1 for the parts outside the CDR3, the full variable domain is DTGVSQNPRHKITKRGQNVTFRCDPISEHNRLYWYRQTLGQGPEFLTYFQNEAQLEKSRLLSDRFSAERPKGSFSTLEIQRTEQGDSAMYLCASGQEQFFGPGTRLTVL.